This note documents a single TCR beta chain sequence. These data originate in a study of blood T cell repertoires in COVID-19. Germline values: CDR1 GTSNPN, CDR2 SVGIG (reference sequence). The CDR3 is 14 amino acids. V was pared by 5 bases and J by 5 bases, with 18 bases between. Sequencing used immunoSEQ multiplex PCR; TCRdb keeps in-frame clones, though not all of them. This sample has about 360,000 clones, with about 86% found just once. The receptor comes from an older woman with COVID-19, enrolled during active disease. The V and J genes are TRBV30 and TRBJ2-5; D possibly corresponds to TRBD2 (8 bases). Sequencing was performed on peripheral blood. The CDR3 here is CAWEPGGGTETQYF. Written as DNA, the CDR3 is TGTGCCTGGGAGCCGGGAGGGGGCACCGAGACCCAGTACTTC. Drawing the rest from reference TRBV30 and TRBJ2-5, the complete variable domain is SQTIHQWPATLVQPVGSPLSLECTVEGTSNPNLYWYRQAAGRGLQLLFYSVGIGQISSEVPQNLSASRPQDRQFILSSKKLLLSDSGFYLCAWEPGGGTETQYFGPGTRLLVL.